This TCR beta chain emerged from a study of CD8 T cells in ankylosing spondylitis. Broader study findings: Disease-linked clones reportedly concentrated significantly in matched ankylosing spondylitis synovial fluid. Relatively scarce in peripheral blood, disease-linked clones were CD8+.

Library preparation for TCR beta used quantitative 5'-RACE with molecular barcodes. In TCRdb, the 5' RACE reads were re-called with MiXCR into one record per CDR3 protein. Among some 150,000 distinct CDR3 sequences listed, approximately 48% were seen once. This CDR3 is built from 13 residues. Germline CDR1 is MDHEN and CDR2 is SYDVKM. Trimming removed 3 bases from V and 0 bases from J, with 6 bases in between. This clonotype was recorded a few times. The antigen remains undetermined. This TCR came from a male donor with ankylosing spondylitis. This chain joins TRBV28 and TRBJ2-7; D is unclear. Sequencing used synovial fluid, either unsorted or a sorted T cell fraction (not recorded which). The CDR3 loop is CASSFGLSYEQYF. The CDR3 DNA sequence: TGTGCCAGCAGTTTCGGGCTCTCCTACGAGCAGTACTTC.